A single sample gave rise to the 18 T cell receptor beta chains below, sequenced in a study of OX40 agonist ivuxolimab in advanced cancers. Sequenced by immunoSEQ multiplex PCR; TCRdb stores in-frame clones only, minus some. The sample consists of around 86,000 clones, over 75% of them appearing once. The sample was CD4+ or CD8+ T cells sorted from blood, taken in a trial of the OX40 agonist ivuxolimab. The source is an adult with an advanced solid tumor such as melanoma, head and neck, liver or kidney cancer.

The J gene is TRBJ2-2, the V gene TRBV6-1; D unresolved. In germline, CDR1 is MNHNS, CDR2 SASEGT. The ends were cut back, 1 base at V and 0 bases at J, with 9 bases in the middle. This CDR3 region has 16 residues. The CDR3 spells CASSEDPHPNTGELFF. The CDR3 DNA reads TGTGCCAGCAGTGAAGATCCCCATCCGAACACCGGGGAGCTGTTTTTT.

The rearrangement links TRBV9 to TRBJ2-7; tentative D call: TRBD1 (5 bases). The V end was cut by 1 base, the J end by 2 bases, with 16 bases between. There are 16 residues in the CDR3. Germline lookup yields CDR1 SGDLS and CDR2 YYNGEE. The CDR3 DNA follows: TGTGCCAGCAGCGTAACAGGAAGCGCCGTTACCTACGAGCAGTACTTC. This codes for CASSVTGSAVTYEQYF.

The chain couples TRBV30 to TRBJ2-3; 12 bases fit TRBD2. Germline trimming cut 5 bases from V and 2 bases from J; bases unmatched to any gene: 5. The CDR3 runs to 15 residues. Germline V gives CDR1 GTSNPN, CDR2 SVGIG (reference sequence). This chain's CDR3 is CAWGLAGPFTDTQYF. CDR3 coding DNA: TGTGCCTGGGGACTAGCGGGGCCATTCACAGATACGCAGTATTTT.

The V and J genes are TRBV7-7 and TRBJ2-7; no firm D call. The germline V gene encodes CDR1 SSHAT and CDR2 FNYEAQ (reference sequence). CDR3 length: 13 amino acids. V gave up 0 bases and J gave up 9 bases, with 12 bases separating them. Written as DNA, the CDR3 is TGTGCCAGCAGCTTAGCAGTGGGGAATTCGCAGTACTTC. Its protein product is CASSLAVGNSQYF.

V usage is TRBV5-5 and J usage is TRBJ2-7; 10 nucleotides align to TRBD1. Germline assignment: CDR1 SGHKS and CDR2 YYEKEE (reference sequence). This CDR3 has 14 amino acids. V gave up 6 bases and J gave up 3 bases; unmatched junction bases: 6. The CDR3 loop reads CASTFRDRGYEQYF. DNA for the CDR3: TGTGCCAGCACCTTCCGGGACAGGGGCTACGAGCAGTACTTC.

About this clone: Other DNA sequences in the same sample also yield this CDR3. The genes are TRBV19 and TRBJ1-3; unclear D gene. Germline loops: CDR1 LNHDA, CDR2 SQIVND (reference sequence). V dropped 2 bases and J dropped 0 bases, with 2 bases sitting between them. CDR3 length: 13 amino acids. CDR3 in DNA: TGTGCCAGTAGTATATCCTCTGGAAACACCATATATTTT. The encoded protein is CASSISSGNTIYF.

The chain couples TRBV6-5 to TRBJ2-2; D gene unclear. CDR1 and CDR2 from the germline V gene are MNHEY and SVGAGI. CDR3 length: 12 amino acids. V lost 5 bases, J lost 2 bases, and 3 bases lay in between. CDR3 sequence (DNA): TGTGCCAGCAGTCAAAACACCGGGGAGCTGTTTTTT. It translates to CASSQNTGELFF.

The chain employs TRBV6-6 and TRBJ2-7; 8 bases agree with TRBD2. There are 14 residues in the CDR3. V shed 4 bases and J 6 bases; nucleotides not matched to a gene: 8. The germline V gene has CDR1 MNHNY and CDR2 SVGAGI (reference sequence). The CDR3 DNA reads TGTGCCAGCAGTTGGGGGACTAGTGCGGCCGAGCAGTACTTC. The encoded protein is CASSWGTSAAEQYF.

This clone came up once. The chain joins TRBV29-1 to TRBJ2-1; 8 bases line up with TRBD2. Per germline, CDR1 SQVTM and CDR2 ANQGSEA. J was trimmed by 7 bases and V by 5 bases; bases with no gene match: 10. This CDR3 contains 14 residues. The CDR3 region has the DNA TGCAGCGTTCTGGGACCATCGGGAGGGAATGAGCAGTTCTTC. Translated, it gives CSVLGPSGGNEQFF.

This chain joins TRBV19 and TRBJ2-5; 14 positions agree with TRBD2. Germline V lookup: CDR1 LNHDA, CDR2 SQIVND (reference sequence). V trimming: 9 bases; J trimming: 4 bases; junction bases outside the gene matches: 4. CDR3 length: 14 amino acids. CDR3 in amino acids: CARGLAGVPETQYF. CDR3 nucleotides: TGTGCCAGGGGACTAGCGGGAGTTCCAGAGACCCAGTACTTC.

The chain uses TRBV7-9 and TRBJ2-1; TRBD1 matches at 7 bases. The CDR3 totals 14 residues. Trimming removed 1 base from V and 3 bases from J; junction bases left unmatched: 0. Germline V gives CDR1 SEHNR, CDR2 FQNEAQ (reference sequence). The CDR3 DNA reads TGTGCCAGCAGCTTAGGGACAGGCTACAATGAGCAGTTCTTC. Translating it yields CASSLGTGYNEQFF.

This chain links TRBV5-6 with TRBJ1-1; D unclear. Germline CDR1 reads SGHDT; CDR2 reads YYEEEE. Trimming removed 3 bases from V and 5 bases from J, with 11 bases in between. There are 13 residues in the CDR3. DNA for the CDR3: TGTGCCAGCAGCTCCCAATGGAGTACTGAAGCTTTCTTT. This encodes CASSSQWSTEAFF.

J is TRBJ2-1 and V is TRBV10-2; 7 nucleotides align to TRBD2. Germline CDR1 WSHSY, CDR2 SAAADI. This CDR3 has 18 residues. Trimming at V came to 6 bases and at J to 7 bases, leaving 21 bases not matched to a gene. The CDR3 spells CASRALGGSGLSRNEQFF. CDR3 nucleotides: TGCGCCAGCAGGGCCTTGGGGGGTAGCGGGCTAAGTAGAAATGAGCAGTTCTTC.

The chain combines TRBV19 with TRBJ2-7; TRBD1 is a possible D gene (5 bases). V was trimmed by 2 bases and J by 7 bases, leaving 6 bases between them. Germline-derived CDR1 and CDR2 are LNHDA and SQIVND (reference sequence). The CDR3 runs to 11 residues. The chain's CDR3 is CASSIQGEQYF. The CDR3 nucleotides are TGTGCCAGTAGTATACAGGGTGAGCAGTACTTC. Drawing the rest from reference TRBV19 and TRBJ2-7, the complete variable domain is DGGITQSPKYLFRKEGQNVTLSCEQNLNHDAMYWYRQDPGQGLRLIYYSQIVNDFQKGDIAEGYSVSREKKESFPLTVTSAQKNPTAFYLCASSIQGEQYFGPGTRLTVT.

This clone was seen a few times. The V call is TRBV19, the J call TRBJ1-3; TRBD1 matches 7 bases. V lost 7 bases, J lost 0 bases, and 9 bases stayed unmatched. There are 16 residues in the CDR3. Germline lookup yields CDR1 LNHDA and CDR2 SQIVND (reference sequence). The CDR3 bases are TGTGCCAGTACCCGGACAGGAAAGAGCTCTGGAAACACCATATATTTT. The encoded protein is CASTRTGKSSGNTIYF.

V usage is TRBV2 and J usage is TRBJ2-5, with D maybe TRBD1 (6 bases). CDR1 SNHLY and CDR2 FYNNEI come from the germline V gene. The germline V and J ends were trimmed by 6 bases and 2 bases, with 16 bases remaining between them. The CDR3 is made up of 15 amino acids. CDR3 in amino acids: CASSEQGASQETQYF. The DNA for the CDR3 is TGTGCCAGCAGCGAACAGGGAGCCAGTCAAGAGACCCAGTACTTC.

V gene TRBV10-3 combines with J gene TRBJ1-4; D is ambiguous. Trimming shortened V by 3 bases and J by 0 bases, and 8 bases separated the two germline ends. CDR1 is ENHRY, CDR2 SYGVKD, per germline. The CDR3 is 15 residues long. Here the CDR3 reads CAISDSRATNEKLFF. The CDR3 DNA is TGTGCCATCAGTGACAGTCGGGCAACTAATGAAAAACTGTTTTTT.

This clone showed up just once. Written as DNA, the CDR3 is TGTGCCAGCAGCCCCAGACTAGCAAATGAGCAGTTCTTC. It encodes CASSPRLANEQFF. The chain uses TRBV7-2 and TRBJ2-1; TRBD2 aligns across 7 bases. Per germline, CDR1 SGHTA and CDR2 FQGNSA. V was clipped by 5 bases and J by 7 bases; unmatched bases: 5. The CDR3 has 13 residues.